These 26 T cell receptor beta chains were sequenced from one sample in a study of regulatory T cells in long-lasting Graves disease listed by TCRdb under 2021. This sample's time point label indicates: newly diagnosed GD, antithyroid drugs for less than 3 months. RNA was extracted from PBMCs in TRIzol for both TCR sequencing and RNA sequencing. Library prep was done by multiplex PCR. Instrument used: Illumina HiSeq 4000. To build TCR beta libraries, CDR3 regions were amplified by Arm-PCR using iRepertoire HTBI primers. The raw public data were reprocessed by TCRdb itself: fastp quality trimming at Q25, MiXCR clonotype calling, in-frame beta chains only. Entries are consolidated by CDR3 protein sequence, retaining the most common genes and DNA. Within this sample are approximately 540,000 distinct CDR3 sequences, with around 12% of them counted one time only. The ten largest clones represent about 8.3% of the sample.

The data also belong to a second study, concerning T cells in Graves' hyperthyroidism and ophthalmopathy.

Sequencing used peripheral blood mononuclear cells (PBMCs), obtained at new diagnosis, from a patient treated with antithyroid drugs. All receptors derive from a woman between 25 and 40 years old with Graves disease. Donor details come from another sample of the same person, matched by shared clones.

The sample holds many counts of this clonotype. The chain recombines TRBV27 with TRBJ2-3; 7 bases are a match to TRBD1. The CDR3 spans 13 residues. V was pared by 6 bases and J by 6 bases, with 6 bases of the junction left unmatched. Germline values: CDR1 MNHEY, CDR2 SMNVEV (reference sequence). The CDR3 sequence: CASSLGGPDTQYF. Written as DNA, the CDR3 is TGTGCCAGCAGCTTAGGGGGCCCGGATACGCAGTATTTT.

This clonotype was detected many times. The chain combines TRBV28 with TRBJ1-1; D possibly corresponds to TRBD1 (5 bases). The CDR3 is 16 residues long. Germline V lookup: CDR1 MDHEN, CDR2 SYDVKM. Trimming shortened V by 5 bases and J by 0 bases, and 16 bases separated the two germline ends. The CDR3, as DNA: TGTGCCAGCAGTACAAGGCCGGGACGGATGAACACTGAAGCTTTCTTT. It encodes CASSTRPGRMNTEAFF. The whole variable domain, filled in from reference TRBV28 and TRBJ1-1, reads DVKVTQSSRYLVKRTGEKVFLECVQDMDHENMFWYRQDPGLGLRLIYFSYDVKMKEKGDIPEGYSVSREKKERFSLILESASTNQTSMYLCASSTRPGRMNTEAFFGQGTRLTVV.

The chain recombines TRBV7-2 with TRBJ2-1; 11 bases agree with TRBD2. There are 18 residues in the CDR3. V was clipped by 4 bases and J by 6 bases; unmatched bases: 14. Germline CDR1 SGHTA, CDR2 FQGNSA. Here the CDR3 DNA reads TGTGCCAGCAGCTCCTACTTAATACTAGCGGGAGAGGTCAATGAGCAGTTCTTC. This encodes CASSSYLILAGEVNEQFF.

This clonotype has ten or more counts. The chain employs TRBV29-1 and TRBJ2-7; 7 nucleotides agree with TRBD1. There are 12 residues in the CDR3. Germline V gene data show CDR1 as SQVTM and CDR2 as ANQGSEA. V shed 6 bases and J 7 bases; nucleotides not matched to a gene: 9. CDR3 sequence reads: CSVGERGREQYF. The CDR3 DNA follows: TGCAGCGTCGGGGAAAGGGGGCGGGAGCAGTACTTC.

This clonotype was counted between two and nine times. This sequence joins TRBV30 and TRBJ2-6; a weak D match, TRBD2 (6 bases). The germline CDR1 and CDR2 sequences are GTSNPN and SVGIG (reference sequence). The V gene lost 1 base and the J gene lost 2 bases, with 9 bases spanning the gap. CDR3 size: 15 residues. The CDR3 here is CAWSEGLAGANVLTF. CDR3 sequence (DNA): TGTGCCTGGAGTGAGGGACTTGCTGGGGCCAACGTCCTGACTTTC.

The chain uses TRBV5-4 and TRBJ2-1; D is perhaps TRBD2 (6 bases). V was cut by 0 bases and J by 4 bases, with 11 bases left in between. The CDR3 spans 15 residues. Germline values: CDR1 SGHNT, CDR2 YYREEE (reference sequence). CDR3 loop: CASSLVGSRYNEQFF. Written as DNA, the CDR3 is TGTGCCAGCAGCTTGGTCGGGAGTCGATACAATGAGCAGTTCTTC.

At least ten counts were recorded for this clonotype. Here the CDR3 reads CASSLATSGYPEQYF. In DNA, the CDR3 is TGTGCCAGCAGCTTAGCGACTAGCGGGTACCCGGAGCAGTACTTC. The chain is built from TRBV11-1 and TRBJ2-7, with 10 bases lining up with TRBD2. CDR1 SGHAT and CDR2 FQDESV come from the germline V gene (reference sequence). Trimming at V came to 0 bases and at J to 7 bases, leaving 6 bases not matched to a gene. The CDR3 spans 15 residues.

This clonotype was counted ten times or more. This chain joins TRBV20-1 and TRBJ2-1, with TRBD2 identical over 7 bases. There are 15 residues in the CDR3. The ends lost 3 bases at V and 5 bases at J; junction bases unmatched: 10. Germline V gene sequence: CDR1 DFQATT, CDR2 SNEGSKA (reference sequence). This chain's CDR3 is CSAREGLGGNNEQFF. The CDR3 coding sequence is TGCAGTGCTAGGGAGGGCCTCGGGGGGAACAATGAGCAGTTCTTC.

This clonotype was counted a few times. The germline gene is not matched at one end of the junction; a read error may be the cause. The CDR3 coding sequence is TGTGCCAGCAGCTTAGGCGGCGCCCAAAAGACCCAGTACTTC. Amino acid sequence: CASSLGGAQKTQYF. The J gene is TRBJ2-5, the V gene TRBV7-8; D is undetermined. Germline V gene data show CDR1 as SGHVS and CDR2 as FQNEAQ. CDR3 length equals 14 residues.

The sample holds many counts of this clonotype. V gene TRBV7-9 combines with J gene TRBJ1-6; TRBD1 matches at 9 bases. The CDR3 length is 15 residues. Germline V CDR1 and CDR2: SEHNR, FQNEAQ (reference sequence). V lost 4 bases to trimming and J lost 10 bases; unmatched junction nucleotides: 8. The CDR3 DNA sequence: TGTGCCAGCAGCTCGAAGGGGACAGGGAACTCACCCCTCCACTTT. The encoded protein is CASSSKGTGNSPLHF.

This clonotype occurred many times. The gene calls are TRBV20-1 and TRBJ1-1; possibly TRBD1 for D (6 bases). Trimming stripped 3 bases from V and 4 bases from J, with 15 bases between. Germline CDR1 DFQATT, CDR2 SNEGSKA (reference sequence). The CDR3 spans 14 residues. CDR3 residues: CSAREDRGATEAFF. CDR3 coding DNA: TGCAGTGCTAGGGAAGATAGGGGGGCCACTGAAGCTTTCTTT.

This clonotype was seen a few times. In DNA, the CDR3 is TGTGCCAGTAGTACCCAACAGGGGAGGTACGAGCAGTACTTC. Translated: CASSTQQGRYEQYF. The chain uses TRBV19 and TRBJ2-7; D might be TRBD1 (7 bases). Germline CDR1 is LNHDA and CDR2 is SQIVND (reference sequence). V was shortened by 4 bases and J by 4 bases, with 14 bases between the two germline ends. The CDR3 consists of 14 residues. The variable domain in full, with the rest retrieved from reference TRBV19 and TRBJ2-7, is DGGITQSPKYLFRKEGQNVTLSCEQNLNHDAMYWYRQDPGQGLRLIYYSQIVNDFQKGDIAEGYSVSREKKESFPLTVTSAQKNPTAFYLCASSTQQGRYEQYFGPGTRLTVT.

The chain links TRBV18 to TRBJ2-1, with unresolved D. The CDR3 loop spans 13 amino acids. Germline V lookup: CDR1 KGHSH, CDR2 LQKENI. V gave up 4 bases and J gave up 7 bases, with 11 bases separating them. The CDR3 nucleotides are TGTGCCAGCTCACTCGCTTTTGGGAATGAGCAGTTCTTC. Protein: CASSLAFGNEQFF.

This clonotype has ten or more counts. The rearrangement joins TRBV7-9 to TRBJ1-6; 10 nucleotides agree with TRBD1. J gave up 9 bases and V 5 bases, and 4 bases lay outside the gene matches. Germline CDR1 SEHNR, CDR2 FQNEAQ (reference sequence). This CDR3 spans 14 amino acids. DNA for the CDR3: TGTGCCAGCAGCACTTGGGACAGGGGTTCACCCCTCCACTTT. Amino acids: CASSTWDRGSPLHF.

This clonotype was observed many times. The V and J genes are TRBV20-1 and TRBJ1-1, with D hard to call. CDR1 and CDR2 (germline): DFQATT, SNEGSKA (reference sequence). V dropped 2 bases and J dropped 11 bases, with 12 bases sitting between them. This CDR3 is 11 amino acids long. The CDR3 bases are TGCAGTGCTAGAACTTGGGAGGCGGCTTTCTTT. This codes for CSARTWEAAFF.

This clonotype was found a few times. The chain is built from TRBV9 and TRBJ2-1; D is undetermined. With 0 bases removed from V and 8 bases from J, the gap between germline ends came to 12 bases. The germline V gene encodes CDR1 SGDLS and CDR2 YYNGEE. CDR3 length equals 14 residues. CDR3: CASSVGVGSDEQFF. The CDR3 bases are TGTGCCAGCAGCGTAGGCGTAGGGTCGGATGAGCAGTTCTTC.

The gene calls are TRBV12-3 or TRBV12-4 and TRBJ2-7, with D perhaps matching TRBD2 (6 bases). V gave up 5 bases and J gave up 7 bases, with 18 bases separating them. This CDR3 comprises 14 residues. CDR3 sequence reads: CASSPGGTTREQYF. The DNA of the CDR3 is TGTGCCAGCAGTCCCGGGGGTACTACTCGAGAGCAGTACTTC.

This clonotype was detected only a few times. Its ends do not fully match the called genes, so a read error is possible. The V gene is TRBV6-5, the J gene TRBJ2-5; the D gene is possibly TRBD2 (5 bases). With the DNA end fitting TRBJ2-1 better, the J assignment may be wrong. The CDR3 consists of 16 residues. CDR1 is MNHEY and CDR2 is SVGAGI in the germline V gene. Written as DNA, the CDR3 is TGTGCCAGCAGTTACAGGCTAGCTGATCCCTACAATAAGCAGTTCTTC. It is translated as CASSYRLADPYNKQFF.

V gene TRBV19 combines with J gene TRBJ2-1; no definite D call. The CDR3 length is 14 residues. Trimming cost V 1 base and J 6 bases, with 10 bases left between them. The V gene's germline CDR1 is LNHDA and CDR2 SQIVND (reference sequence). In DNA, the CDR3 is TGTGCCAGTAGTATAGTACTATCGTTCAATGAGCAGTTCTTC. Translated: CASSIVLSFNEQFF.

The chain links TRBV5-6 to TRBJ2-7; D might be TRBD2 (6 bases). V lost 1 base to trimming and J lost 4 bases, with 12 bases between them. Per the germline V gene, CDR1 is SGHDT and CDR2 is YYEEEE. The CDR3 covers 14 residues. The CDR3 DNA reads TGTGCCAGCAGCTTGATTGCGGGAAAGTACGAGCAGTACTTC. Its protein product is CASSLIAGKYEQYF.

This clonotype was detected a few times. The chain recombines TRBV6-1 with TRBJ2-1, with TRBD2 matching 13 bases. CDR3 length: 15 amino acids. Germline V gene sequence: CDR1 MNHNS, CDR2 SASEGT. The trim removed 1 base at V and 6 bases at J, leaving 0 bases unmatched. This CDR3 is CASSEGTSGSNEQFF. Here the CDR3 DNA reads TGTGCCAGCAGTGAAGGGACTAGCGGGAGCAATGAGCAGTTCTTC.

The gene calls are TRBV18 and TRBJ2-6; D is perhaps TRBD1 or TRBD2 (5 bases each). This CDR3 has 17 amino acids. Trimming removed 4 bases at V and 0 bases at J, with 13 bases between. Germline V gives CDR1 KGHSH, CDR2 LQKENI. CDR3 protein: CASSRDGINSGANVLTF. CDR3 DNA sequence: TGTGCCAGCTCACGGGACGGGATCAACTCTGGGGCCAACGTCCTGACTTTC.

CDR3 nucleotide sequence: TGTGCCACCATGCGCGGGGGGGCCTCTGTCAATGAGCAGTTCTTC. Its protein product is CATMRGGASVNEQFF. J is TRBJ2-1 and V is TRBV24-1; TRBD2 aligns across 9 bases. Germline lookup yields CDR1 KGHDR and CDR2 SFDVKD. Trimming removed 8 bases from V and 6 bases from J; junction bases left unmatched: 10. This CDR3 is built from 15 residues.

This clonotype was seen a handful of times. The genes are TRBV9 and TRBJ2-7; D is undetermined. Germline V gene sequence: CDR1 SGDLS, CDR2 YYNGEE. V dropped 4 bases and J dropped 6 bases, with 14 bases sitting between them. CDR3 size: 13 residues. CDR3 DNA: TGTGCCAGCAGCCCCCCTAGATCGACCGAGCAGTACTTC. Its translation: CASSPPRSTEQYF.

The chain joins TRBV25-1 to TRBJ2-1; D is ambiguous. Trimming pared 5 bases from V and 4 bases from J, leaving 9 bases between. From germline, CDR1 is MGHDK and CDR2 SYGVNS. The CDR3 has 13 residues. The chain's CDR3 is CASSFSQYNEQFF. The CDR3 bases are TGTGCCAGCAGTTTCAGCCAATACAATGAGCAGTTCTTC.

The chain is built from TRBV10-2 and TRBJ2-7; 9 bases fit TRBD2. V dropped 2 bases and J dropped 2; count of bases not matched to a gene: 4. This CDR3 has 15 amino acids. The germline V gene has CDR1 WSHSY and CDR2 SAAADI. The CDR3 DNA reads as TGCGCCAGCAGTGAGCGTGCGGGAGGGCCCTACGAGCAGTACTTC. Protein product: CASSERAGGPYEQYF.